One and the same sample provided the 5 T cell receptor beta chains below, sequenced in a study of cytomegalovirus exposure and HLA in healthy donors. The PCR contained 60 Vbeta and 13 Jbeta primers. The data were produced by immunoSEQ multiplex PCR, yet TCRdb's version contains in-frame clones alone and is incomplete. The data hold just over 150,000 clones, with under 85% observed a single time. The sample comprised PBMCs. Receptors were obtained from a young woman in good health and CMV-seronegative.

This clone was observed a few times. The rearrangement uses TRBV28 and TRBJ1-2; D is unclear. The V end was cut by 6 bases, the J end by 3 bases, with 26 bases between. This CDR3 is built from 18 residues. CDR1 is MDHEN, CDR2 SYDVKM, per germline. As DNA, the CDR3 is TGTGCCAGCAGCCCCCCCTTAGGAGGAAGGTTGTCGGACTATGGCTACACCTTC. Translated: CASSPPLGGRLSDYGYTF.

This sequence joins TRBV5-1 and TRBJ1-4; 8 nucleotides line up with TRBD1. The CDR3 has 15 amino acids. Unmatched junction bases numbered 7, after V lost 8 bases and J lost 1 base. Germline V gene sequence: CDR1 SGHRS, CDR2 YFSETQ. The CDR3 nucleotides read TGCGCCAGTACGACAGGGGCCCTAACTAATGAAAAACTGTTTTTT. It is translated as CASTTGALTNEKLFF.

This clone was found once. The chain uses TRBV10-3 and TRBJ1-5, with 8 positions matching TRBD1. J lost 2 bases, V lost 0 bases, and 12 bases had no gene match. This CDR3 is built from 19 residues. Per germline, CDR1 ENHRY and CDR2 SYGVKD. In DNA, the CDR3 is TGTGCCATCAGTGAGTCCCGCCCCGGGACAGGCGCGGGCAATCAGCCCCAGCATTTT. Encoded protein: CAISESRPGTGAGNQPQHF.

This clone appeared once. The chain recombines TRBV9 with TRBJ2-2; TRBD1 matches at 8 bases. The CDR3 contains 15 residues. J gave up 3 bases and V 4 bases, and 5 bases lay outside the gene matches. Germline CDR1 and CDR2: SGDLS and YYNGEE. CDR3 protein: CASSSDRVYTGELFF. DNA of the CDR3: TGTGCCAGCAGCTCGGACAGGGTCTACACCGGGGAGCTGTTTTTT. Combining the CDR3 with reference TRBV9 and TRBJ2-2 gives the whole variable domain DSGVTQTPKHLITATGQRVTLRCSPRSGDLSVYWYQQSLDQGLQFLIQYYNGEERAKGNILERFSAQQFPDLHSELNLSSLELGDSALYFCASSSDRVYTGELFFGEGSRLTVL.

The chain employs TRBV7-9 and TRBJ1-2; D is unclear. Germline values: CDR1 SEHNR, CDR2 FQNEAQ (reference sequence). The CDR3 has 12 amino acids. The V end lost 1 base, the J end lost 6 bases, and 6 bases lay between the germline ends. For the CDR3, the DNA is TGTGCCAGCAGCTTAGACAGAAATGGCTACACCTTC. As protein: CASSLDRNGYTF.